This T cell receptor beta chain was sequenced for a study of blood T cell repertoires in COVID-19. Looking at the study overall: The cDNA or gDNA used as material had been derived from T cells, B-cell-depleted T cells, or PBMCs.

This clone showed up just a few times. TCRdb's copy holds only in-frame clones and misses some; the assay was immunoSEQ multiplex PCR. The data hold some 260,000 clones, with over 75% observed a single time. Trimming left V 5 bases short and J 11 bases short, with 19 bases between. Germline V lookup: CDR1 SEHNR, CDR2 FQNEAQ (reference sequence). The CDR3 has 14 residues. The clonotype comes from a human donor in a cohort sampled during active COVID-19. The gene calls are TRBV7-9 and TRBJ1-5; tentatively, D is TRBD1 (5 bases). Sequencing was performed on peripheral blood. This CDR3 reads CASSPVGGAMSQHF. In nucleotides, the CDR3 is TGTGCCAGCAGCCCCGTGGGGGGAGCAATGTCCCAGCATTTT.